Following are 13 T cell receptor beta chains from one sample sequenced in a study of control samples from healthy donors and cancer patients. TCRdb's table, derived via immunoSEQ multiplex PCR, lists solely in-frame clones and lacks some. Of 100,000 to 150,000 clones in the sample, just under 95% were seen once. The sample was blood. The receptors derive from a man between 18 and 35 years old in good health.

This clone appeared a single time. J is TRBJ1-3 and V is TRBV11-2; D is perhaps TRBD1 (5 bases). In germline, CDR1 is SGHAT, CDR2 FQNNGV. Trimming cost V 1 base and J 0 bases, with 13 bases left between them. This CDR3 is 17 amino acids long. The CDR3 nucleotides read TGTGCCAGCAGCTTAGTCGGACACTATTTCTCTGGAAACACCATATATTTT. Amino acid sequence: CASSLVGHYFSGNTIYF.

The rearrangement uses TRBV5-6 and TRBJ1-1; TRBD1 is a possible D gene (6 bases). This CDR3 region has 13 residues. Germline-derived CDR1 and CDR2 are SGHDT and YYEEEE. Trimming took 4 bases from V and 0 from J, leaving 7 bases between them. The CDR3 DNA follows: TGTGCCAGCAGCACAGGGCTGAACACTGAAGCTTTCTTT. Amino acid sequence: CASSTGLNTEAFF.

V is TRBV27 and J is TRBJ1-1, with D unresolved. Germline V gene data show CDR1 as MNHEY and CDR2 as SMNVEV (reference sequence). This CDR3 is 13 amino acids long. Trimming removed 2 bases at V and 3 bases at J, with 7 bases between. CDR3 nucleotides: TGTGCCAGCAGTTTAGTCACAGACACTGAAGCTTTCTTT. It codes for CASSLVTDTEAFF.

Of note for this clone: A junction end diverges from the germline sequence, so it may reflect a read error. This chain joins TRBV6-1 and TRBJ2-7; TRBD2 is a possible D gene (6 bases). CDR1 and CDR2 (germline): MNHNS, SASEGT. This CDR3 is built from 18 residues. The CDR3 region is CASSEVLFGGGSSYEQYF. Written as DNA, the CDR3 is TGTGCCAGCAGTGAAGTGCTATTTGGCGGAGGGAGCTCCTACGAACAGTACTTC.

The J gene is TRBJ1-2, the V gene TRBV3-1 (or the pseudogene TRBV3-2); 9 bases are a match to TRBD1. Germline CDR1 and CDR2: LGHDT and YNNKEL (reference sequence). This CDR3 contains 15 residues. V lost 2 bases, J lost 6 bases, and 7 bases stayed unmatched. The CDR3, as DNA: TGTGCCAGCAGCCAAAGCCCCGGACAGGGGCATGGCTACACCTTC. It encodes CASSQSPGQGHGYTF.

The CDR3: CASSITTGDSPLHF. CDR3 sequence (DNA): TGTGCCAGCAGTATAACGACAGGGGATTCACCCCTCCACTTT. The rearrangement joins TRBV2 to TRBJ1-6, with 8 bases fitting TRBD1. V shed 5 bases and J 8 bases; nucleotides not matched to a gene: 5. The CDR3 is made up of 14 amino acids. Germline assignment: CDR1 SNHLY and CDR2 FYNNEI. Drawing the rest from reference TRBV2 and TRBJ1-6, the complete variable domain is EPEVTQTPSHQVTQMGQEVILRCVPISNHLYFYWYRQILGQKVEFLVSFYNNEISEKSEIFDDQFSVERPDGSNFTLKIRSTKLEDSAMYFCASSITTGDSPLHFGNGTRLTVT.

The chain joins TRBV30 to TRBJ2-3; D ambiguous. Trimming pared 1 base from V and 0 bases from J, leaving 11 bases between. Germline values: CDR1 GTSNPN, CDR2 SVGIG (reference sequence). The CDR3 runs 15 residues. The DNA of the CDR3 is TGTGCCTGGAGTGATGATATGTCTAGCACAGATACGCAGTATTTT. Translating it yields CAWSDDMSSTDTQYF.

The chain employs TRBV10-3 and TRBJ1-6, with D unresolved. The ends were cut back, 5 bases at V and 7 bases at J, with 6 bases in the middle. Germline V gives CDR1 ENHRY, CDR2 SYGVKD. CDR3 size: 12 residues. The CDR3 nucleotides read TGTGCCATCAGTTCGGGGAATTCACCCCTCCACTTT. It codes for CAISSGNSPLHF.

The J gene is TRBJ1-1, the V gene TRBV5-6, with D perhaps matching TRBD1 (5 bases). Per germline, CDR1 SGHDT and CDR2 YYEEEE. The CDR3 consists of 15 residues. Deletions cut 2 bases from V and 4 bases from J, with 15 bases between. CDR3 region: CASSFGGGTGTEAFF. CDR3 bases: TGTGCCAGCAGCTTTGGTGGGGGTACGGGCACTGAAGCTTTCTTT. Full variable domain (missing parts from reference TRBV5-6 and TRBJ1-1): DAGVTQSPTHLIKTRGQQVTLRCSPKSGHDTVSWYQQALGQGPQFIFQYYEEEERQRGNFPDRFSGHQFPNYSSELNVNALLLGDSALYLCASSFGGGTGTEAFFGQGTRLTVV.

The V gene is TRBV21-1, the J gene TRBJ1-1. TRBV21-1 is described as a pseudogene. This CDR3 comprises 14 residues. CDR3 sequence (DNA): TGTGCCAGCAGCAAGACCGCTTTGAGCACTGAAGCTTTCTTT. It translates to CASSKTALSTEAFF.

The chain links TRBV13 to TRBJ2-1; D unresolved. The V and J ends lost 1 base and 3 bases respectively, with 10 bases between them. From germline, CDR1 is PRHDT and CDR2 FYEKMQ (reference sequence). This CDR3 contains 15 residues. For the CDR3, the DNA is TGTGCCAGCAGCTTAGTCCAAGAAAACTACAATGAGCAGTTCTTC. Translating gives CASSLVQENYNEQFF.

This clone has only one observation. CDR3 sequence: CASSLAGQPNEKLFF. The CDR3 DNA reads as TGCGCCAGCAGCTTGGCCGGACAGCCTAATGAAAAACTGTTTTTT. The gene calls are TRBV5-1 and TRBJ1-4; D might be TRBD1 (6 bases). Germline CDR1 reads SGHRS; CDR2 reads YFSETQ. This CDR3 has 15 residues. Trimming shortened V by 0 bases and J by 3 bases, and 9 bases separated the two germline ends.

CDR3 sequence reads: CASSPGQSTYEQYF. In DNA form, the CDR3 reads TGTGCCAGCAGCCCGGGACAGTCAACCTACGAGCAGTACTTC. The chain joins TRBV6-2 or TRBV6-3 to TRBJ2-7; TRBD1 matches at 7 bases. CDR3 length equals 14 residues. CDR1 and CDR2 (germline): MNHEY, SVGEGT. Losses at the gene ends were 6 bases for V and 2 bases for J; bases not matched to a gene: 7.